This TCR beta chain came from a study of blood T cells in healthy people across ages. This clonotype was observed a few times. A second PCR of about 7 to 11 cycles used a sample-barcoded 5' primer and a J-beta primer mix. A single record per CDR3 protein comes from TCRdb applying MiXCR to the 5' RACE reads. In the table there are 750,000 to 850,000 distinct CDR3 sequences, approximately 25% of which are singletons. The sample was also linked to a second study, of T cells of mothers and their children.

This TCR was recovered from a boy aged 10-17 years in good health. Input material: blood.

CDR3 protein: CASRQSPGDEQFF. In DNA, the CDR3 is TGTGCCAGCAGACAAAGCCCGGGAGATGAGCAGTTCTTC. The genes are TRBV4-2 and TRBJ2-1, with TRBD2 as a possible D gene (6 bases). This CDR3 comprises 13 residues. The germline V and J ends were trimmed by 6 bases and 8 bases, with 14 bases remaining between them. Germline-derived CDR1 and CDR2 are LGHNA and YNFKEQ.